The TCR beta chain under discussion was sequenced for a study of neurological immune-mediated disorders. A 10-nucleotide random UMI tagged transcripts in template-switch 5'RACE cDNA synthesis. From the 5' RACE reads, TCRdb called clonotypes with MiXCR, one entry per CDR3 protein. The sample lists approximately 90,000 distinct CDR3 sequences, 3.5% to 4% occurring once. This clonotype was counted at least ten times. In germline, CDR1 is MGHRA, CDR2 YSYEKL. This CDR3 region has 14 residues. Trimming shortened V by 0 bases and J by 1 base, and 6 bases separated the two germline ends. Sample: PBMCs. This clonotype was sampled from a woman aged 18 to 35 with multiple sclerosis. This chain joins TRBV4-1 and TRBJ1-1, with a tentative D call TRBD1 (6 bases). In DNA form, the CDR3 reads TGCGCCAGCAGCCAAGAAGGGGGGAACACTGAAGCTTTCTTT. Its protein is CASSQEGGNTEAFF.